The rows below give T cell receptor beta chains drawn from one sample of a study of blood T cell repertoires in COVID-19. Sequenced by immunoSEQ multiplex PCR; TCRdb stores in-frame clones only, minus some. The profile shows 130,000 to 150,000 clones, about 70% of them singletons. The specimen sequenced was peripheral blood. All receptors come from a man older than 75 with acute or convalescent COVID-19. Each CDR3 is given with its conserved first and last residue. A D gene is named only where the DNA matches it firmly. Clone size is not always given. Where it is, it says once, few, many or a class for expanded clones.

V gene: TRBV6-2/TRBV6-3; D gene: -; J gene: TRBJ2-3; clone size: few; CDR3 DNA: TGTGCCAGCAGTTACGGTGGCGGGGATAGCACAGATACGCAGTATTTT; CDR3 protein: CASSYGGGDSTDTQYF
V gene: TRBV19; D gene: -; J gene: TRBJ2-2; clone size: -; CDR3 DNA: TGTGCCAGTACCATATGGAGGCAGGCGTACGCCGGGGAGCTGTTTTTT; CDR3 protein: CASTIWRQAYAGELFF
V gene: TRBV11-2; D gene: -; J gene: TRBJ2-5; clone size: -; CDR3 DNA: TGTGCCAGCACCGAGCCGGGGATTCAAGAGACCCAGTACTTC; CDR3 protein: CASTEPGIQETQYF
V gene: TRBV6-2/TRBV6-3; D gene: -; J gene: TRBJ1-2; clone size: -; CDR3 DNA: TGTGCCAGCAGCCCTGGACAGACCTATGGCTACACCTTC; CDR3 protein: CASSPGQTYGYTF
V gene: TRBV5-1; D gene: TRBD1; J gene: TRBJ1-1; clone size: few; CDR3 DNA: TGCGCCAGCAGCTTGGGGACAGGGGGAGACGCTGAAGCTTTCTTT; CDR3 protein: CASSLGTGGDAEAFF
V gene: TRBV19; D gene: TRBD2; J gene: TRBJ2-1; clone size: -; CDR3 DNA: TGTGCCAGTAGTCCGGGACTAGCTGCAAGAAATGAGCAGTTCTTC; CDR3 protein: CASSPGLAARNEQFF
V gene: TRBV6-1; D gene: -; J gene: TRBJ1-4; clone size: once; CDR3 DNA: TGTGCCAGCAGTGAATACTGGCAGGCTGGTGAAAAACTGTTTTTT; CDR3 protein: CASSEYWQAGEKLFF
V gene: TRBV6-6; D gene: -; J gene: TRBJ1-2; clone size: -; CDR3 DNA: TGTGCCAGCTTAGACTATGGCTACACCTTC; CDR3 protein: CASLDYGYTF
V gene: TRBV4-1; D gene: TRBD1; J gene: TRBJ1-6; clone size: -; CDR3 DNA: TGCGCCAGCAGCCAAGAGTATTGGCTAGGGGGACAGGGGCGCTCACCCCTCCACTTT; CDR3 protein: CASSQEYWLGGQGRSPLHF
V gene: TRBV30; D gene: -; J gene: TRBJ1-1; clone size: -; CDR3 DNA: TGTGCCTGGAGTGTTGGAGAGAACACTGAAGCTTTCTTT; CDR3 protein: CAWSVGENTEAFF
V gene: TRBV24-1; D gene: -; J gene: TRBJ2-5; clone size: once; CDR3 DNA: TGTGCCACCAGCTATCAAGAGACCCAGTACTTC; CDR3 protein: CATSYQETQYF
V gene: TRBV6-5; D gene: -; J gene: TRBJ2-7; clone size: -; CDR3 DNA: TGTGCCAGCAGTCGAGAAAGCGCCCCAACCTACGAGCAGTACTTC; CDR3 protein: CASSRESAPTYEQYF
V gene: TRBV2; D gene: -; J gene: TRBJ2-1; clone size: -; CDR3 DNA: TGTGCCAGCAGTGTATCCAGGGGGACTCCTGAGCAGTTCTTC; CDR3 protein: CASSVSRGTPEQFF
V gene: TRBV6-4; D gene: -; J gene: TRBJ2-3; clone size: -; CDR3 DNA: TGTGCCAGCAGTGAGGGGCCCGGCACAGATACGCAGTATTTT; CDR3 protein: CASSEGPGTDTQYF
V gene: TRBV18; D gene: -; J gene: TRBJ2-7; clone size: -; CDR3 DNA: TGTGCCAGCTCAACCACAGGAAACGAGCAGTACTTC; CDR3 protein: CASSTTGNEQYF
V gene: TRBV5-5; D gene: TRBD1; J gene: TRBJ1-4; clone size: few; CDR3 DNA: TGTGCCAGCAGCTCCGGACAGGGGACAACTAATGAAAAACTGTTTTTT; CDR3 protein: CASSSGQGTTNEKLFF
V gene: TRBV6-1; D gene: TRBD1; J gene: TRBJ2-3; clone size: -; CDR3 DNA: TGTGCCAGCAGTGGGGGAGACAGGGGGCGCGGTTGGGCCCGCACAGATACGCAGTATTTT; CDR3 protein: CASSGGDRGRGWARTDTQYF
V gene: TRBV28; D gene: TRBD1; J gene: TRBJ1-2; clone size: -; CDR3 DNA: TGTGCCAGCAAAATGGACAGGGTATATGGCTACACCTTC; CDR3 protein: CASKMDRVYGYTF
V gene: TRBV10-3; D gene: TRBD2; J gene: TRBJ2-1; clone size: -; CDR3 DNA: TGTGCCATCAGTGGATCGGGGGGTGAGCAGTTCTTC; CDR3 protein: CAISGSGGEQFF
V gene: TRBV7-3; D gene: TRBD1; J gene: TRBJ1-1; clone size: -; CDR3 DNA: TGTGCCAGCAGCTTAAACCGACAGGGCGTCGCTTTCTTT; CDR3 protein: CASSLNRQGVAFF
V gene: TRBV7-9; D gene: -; J gene: TRBJ2-7; clone size: few; CDR3 DNA: TGTGCCAGCAGCTTAGACAGGGGAGGCACCGTCTACGAGCAGTACTTC; CDR3 protein: CASSLDRGGTVYEQYF
V gene: TRBV4-2; D gene: -; J gene: TRBJ2-1; clone size: few; CDR3 DNA: TGTGCCAGCAGTCCTGGACCTTTTGGGGGGTACAATGAGCAGTTCTTC; CDR3 protein: CASSPGPFGGYNEQFF
V gene: TRBV7-2; D gene: -; J gene: TRBJ2-7; clone size: -; CDR3 DNA: TGTGCCAGCAGCTTAGTCCCGCAGGAGCAGTACTTC; CDR3 protein: CASSLVPQEQYF
V gene: TRBV4-2; D gene: TRBD1; J gene: TRBJ1-4; clone size: -; CDR3 DNA: TGTGCCAGCAGCCAGCAATTTACAGGGGGGACGGGTGAAAAACTGTTTTTT; CDR3 protein: CASSQQFTGGTGEKLFF
V gene: TRBV4-3; D gene: -; J gene: TRBJ1-4; clone size: -; CDR3 DNA: TGCGCCAGCAGCCAAGGGGCAGGGTGGACTGAAAAACTGTTTTTT; CDR3 protein: CASSQGAGWTEKLFF
V gene: TRBV5-5; D gene: TRBD1; J gene: TRBJ1-5; clone size: -; CDR3 DNA: TGTGCCAGCAGCTCCCAGGGGGATTCGCCCCAGCATTTT; CDR3 protein: CASSSQGDSPQHF
V gene: TRBV9; D gene: TRBD2; J gene: TRBJ2-5; clone size: -; CDR3 DNA: TGTGCCAGCAGCGTCGGGACTAGCGGGGGGAAACAAGAGACCCAGTACTTC; CDR3 protein: CASSVGTSGGKQETQYF